This T cell receptor beta chain was identified during a study of blood T cell repertoires in COVID-19. The overall study: The analysed material was cDNA or gDNA that came from T cells, B-cell-depleted T cells, or PBMCs.

CDR3 length: 19 amino acids. The V segment lost 4 bases and the J segment 5 bases; nucleotides outside the gene matches: 18. CDR1 and CDR2 from the germline V gene are SNHLY and FYNNEI. The data were produced by immunoSEQ multiplex PCR, yet TCRdb's version contains in-frame clones alone and is incomplete. The top ten clones hold about 6.3% of a sample with approximately 230,000 clones, approximately 86% of them seen once. Participant age was about 18 to 89 years, and participants resided in fewer than 30 US areas. Specimen: PBMCs or T cells enriched from blood (not recorded which). V is TRBV2 and J is TRBJ1-3, with 9 nucleotides matching TRBD1. This TCR was sampled from a woman younger than 45 with acute COVID-19. The CDR3 sequence: CASSGRDRETRRGRNTIYF. CDR3 nucleotides: TGTGCCAGCAGTGGTCGGGACAGGGAGACGAGGAGAGGCAGAAACACCATATATTTT.